This T cell receptor beta chain was identified during a study of shared clonotypes between healthy human individuals. The wider study: The study drew on two women and a few men aged 18 to 49 as donors. Notes on the study in general: Naive subsets, compared against memory subsets, generally had larger estimated richness values.

On this clone itself: Its antigen is unidentified.

V lost 5 bases to trimming and J lost 10 bases, with 23 bases between them. The germline gives CDR1 LNHDA, CDR2 SQIVND (reference sequence). The CDR3 is made up of 15 amino acids. The assay was run at deep level. Only in-frame clones appear in the TCRdb table, and some are missing; sequencing was by immunoSEQ multiplex PCR. This table has 2 million to 2.5 million clones, roughly 96% appearing once. V gene TRBV19 combines with J gene TRBJ1-1; possibly TRBD1 for D (5 bases). The sequenced sample was naive CD4+ T cells sorted from blood. Regarding subset: CD45RA+ positively selected. The clonotype comes from a man aged 18 to 35 in good health. The DNA of the CDR3 is TGTGCCAGTAGTCCGGGACCCTATATTCTGTTAGGAGCTTTCTTT. It translates to CASSPGPYILLGAFF.